The 13 T cell receptor beta chains below were found in one sample sequenced in a study of identical twins. From the 5' RACE reads, TCRdb called clonotypes with MiXCR, one entry per CDR3 protein. The data hold roughly 200,000 distinct CDR3 sequences, with 7.5% observed a single time. These sequences were also reported in another study, on yellow fever vaccine responses in identical twins.

The sample consisted of memory (CD45RO+) T cells sorted from blood. These receptors were obtained from a woman younger than 30 in good health.

The CDR3 DNA reads as TGTGCCAGCAGTATCCAATACAGGACGAACACCGGGGAGCTGTTTTTT. As protein: CASSIQYRTNTGELFF. This chain joins TRBV27 and TRBJ2-2, with D maybe TRBD1 (5 bases). Germline loops: CDR1 MNHEY, CDR2 SMNVEV (reference sequence). Trimming took off 5 bases at V and 0 bases at J, with 13 bases between the two ends. CDR3 size: 16 residues.

This clonotype was seen at least ten times. This chain connects TRBV7-9 to TRBJ2-7, with TRBD1 matching over 7 bases. Germline-derived CDR1 and CDR2 are SEHNR and FQNEAQ (reference sequence). V gave up 10 bases and J gave up 2 bases; unmatched junction bases: 5. There are 12 residues in the CDR3. CDR3 residues: CATRQGTYEQYF. CDR3 in DNA: TGTGCCACCAGACAGGGAACCTACGAGCAGTACTTC.

This chain uses TRBV30 with TRBJ2-5, with TRBD2 matching over 15 bases. V lost 5 bases to trimming and J lost 1 base; unmatched junction nucleotides: 8. The CDR3 totals 17 residues. Germline CDR1 reads GTSNPN; CDR2 reads SVGIG (reference sequence). The CDR3 reads CAWEKGTSGGIQETQYF. For the CDR3, the DNA is TGTGCCTGGGAAAAAGGGACTAGCGGGGGGATCCAAGAGACCCAGTACTTC.

The sample holds many counts of this clonotype. The chain recombines TRBV5-1 with TRBJ2-7; 9 positions match TRBD1. The CDR3 spans 15 residues. V shed 0 bases and J 1 base; nucleotides not matched to a gene: 2. Germline CDR1 SGHRS, CDR2 YFSETQ. This chain's CDR3 is CASSLDGTGSYEQYF. In DNA form, the CDR3 reads TGCGCCAGCAGCTTGGACGGGACAGGGTCCTACGAGCAGTACTTC.

This clonotype has a count of ten or more. J is TRBJ2-3 and V is TRBV3-1; D remains ambiguous. The length of the CDR3 is 14 residues. In germline, CDR1 is LGHDT, CDR2 YNNKEL (reference sequence). V was cut by 0 bases and J by 6 bases, with 10 bases left in between. CDR3 amino acids: CASSQERRSDTQYF. CDR3 nucleotides: TGTGCCAGCAGCCAAGAACGTAGATCGGATACGCAGTATTTT.

Ten or more counts support this clonotype. The gene calls are TRBV2 and TRBJ2-2; TRBD1 matches at 10 bases. The V and J ends lost 6 bases and 7 bases, in that order; junction bases with no gene match: 8. This CDR3 spans 15 amino acids. From germline, CDR1 is SNHLY and CDR2 FYNNEI. The CDR3 coding sequence is TGTGCCAGCAGCCTGGGGACAGGGGAAGTCGGGGAGCTGTTTTTT. Protein product: CASSLGTGEVGELFF.

The sample holds a few counts of this clonotype. This chain joins TRBV7-2 and TRBJ2-7; D gene uncertain. This CDR3 has 12 residues. The V gene's germline CDR1 is SGHTA and CDR2 FQGNSA. V was clipped by 5 bases and J by 3 bases, with 8 bases between them. The CDR3 coding sequence is TGTGCCAGCAGCAAGACCCTCTACGAGCAGTACTTC. This translates into CASSKTLYEQYF.

The sample holds a few counts of this clonotype. J is TRBJ1-5 and V is TRBV3-1, with 10 positions matching TRBD1. Germline-derived CDR1 and CDR2 are LGHDT and YNNKEL (reference sequence). Trimming removed 6 bases from V and 7 bases from J; junction bases left unmatched: 6. The CDR3 covers 14 residues. The DNA of the CDR3 is TGTGCCAGCAGTTCCGGGACAGGGGAACAGCCCCAGCATTTT. Its translation: CASSSGTGEQPQHF.

V gene TRBV12-3 or TRBV12-4 combines with J gene TRBJ2-2; TRBD2 matches 11 bases. With V trimmed by 6 bases and J by 4 bases, 4 bases remained unmatched. This CDR3 has 15 residues. CDR3 DNA: TGTGCCAGCAGCCTAGCGGGAGGTGCCACCGGGGAGCTGTTTTTT. It specifies CASSLAGGATGELFF.

CDR3 nucleotides: TGTGCCAGCAGCCCGGAGGGGGTAGACTATGGCTACACCTTC. This translates into CASSPEGVDYGYTF. This chain connects TRBV5-8 to TRBJ1-2, with D maybe TRBD1 (6 bases). The CDR3 has 14 amino acids. CDR1 and CDR2 (germline): SGHTS, YDEGEE. The V gene lost 4 bases and the J gene lost 3 bases, with 13 bases spanning the gap.

This clonotype was seen a handful of times. The chain joins TRBV7-2 to TRBJ2-3; D may match TRBD1 or TRBD2 (5 bases each). The CDR3 is 13 residues long. Germline lookup yields CDR1 SGHTA and CDR2 FQGNSA. Between the trimmed V and J ends, which lost 11 bases and 3 bases, there was a span of 15 bases. The CDR3 here is CAGAEGRTDTQYF. CDR3 DNA sequence: TGTGCCGGCGCCGAGGGGCGGACAGATACGCAGTATTTT.

In its sample, this clonotype was seen a few times. The rearrangement joins TRBV5-1 to TRBJ2-7; TRBD2 is a possible D gene (7 bases). Germline V gene sequence: CDR1 SGHRS, CDR2 YFSETQ. With 3 bases removed from V and 2 bases from J, the gap between germline ends came to 21 bases. CDR3 size: 17 residues. The CDR3 loop is CASSSRGAGDRTYEQYF. In DNA, the CDR3 is TGCGCCAGCAGCTCCCGGGGGGCGGGGGACCGAACCTACGAGCAGTACTTC.

This clonotype has only a few counts. The chain has TRBV7-6 and TRBJ1-2; 7 nucleotides align to TRBD1. Per germline, CDR1 SGHVS and CDR2 FNYEAQ. Trimming took 4 bases from V and 4 from J; bases not matched to a gene: 3. CDR3 size: 13 residues. CDR3 amino acids: CASSSTGSYGYTF. The CDR3 DNA reads as TGTGCCAGCAGCTCGACAGGGAGCTATGGCTACACCTTC.